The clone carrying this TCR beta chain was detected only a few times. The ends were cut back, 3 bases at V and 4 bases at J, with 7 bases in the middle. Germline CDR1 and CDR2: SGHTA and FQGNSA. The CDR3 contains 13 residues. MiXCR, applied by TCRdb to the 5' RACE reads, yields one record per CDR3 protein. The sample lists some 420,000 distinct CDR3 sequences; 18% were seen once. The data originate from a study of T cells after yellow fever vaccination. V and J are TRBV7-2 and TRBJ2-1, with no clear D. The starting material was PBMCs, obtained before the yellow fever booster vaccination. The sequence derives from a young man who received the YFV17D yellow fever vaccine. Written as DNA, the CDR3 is TGTGCCAGCAGCTTCGAGAGGTACAATGAGCAGTTCTTC. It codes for CASSFERYNEQFF.